This entry is about one T cell receptor beta chain. Its antigen is undetermined. The data derive from a study of T cell responses to AZD1222 COVID-19 vaccine. On the study more broadly: Second doses at about 4 or about 12 weeks were pooled. Study conclusions and caveats: Mapped onto spike, vaccine-associated CD4 TCRs spanned it and were dominant at 160-218 and 743-854. The sample set comprised mostly white British donors with more females, and clonal diversity was possibly underestimated. Repertoires in all cases were sampled only once the peak T cell response had passed.

The protocol was immunoSEQ multiplex PCR, while the TCRdb copy is restricted to in-frame clones and leaves out a portion. The sample holds 150,000 to 200,000 clones, about nine tenths seen once. The CDR3 totals 12 residues. The germline V gene encodes CDR1 SEHNR and CDR2 FQNEAQ (reference sequence). V was clipped by 5 bases and J by 1 base, with 5 bases between them. The chain recombines TRBV7-9 with TRBJ2-5, with D unresolved. Sequenced here: peripheral blood, sampled on day 0 of AZD1222 vaccination. The receptor was isolated from an adult in good health. The CDR3 protein is CASSPIQETQYF. CDR3 nucleotides: TGTGCCAGCAGCCCCATCCAAGAGACCCAGTACTTC.